This is a list of T cell receptor beta chains from one sample in a study of neoadjuvant anti-PD-1 for oral cavity cancer. Data came from immunoSEQ multiplex PCR; TCRdb stores just in-frame clones and leaves some out. The data contain approximately 72,000 clones, around 82% of them singletons. The source material was PBMCs, sampled before nivolumab (anti-PD-1) treatment. Receptors were obtained from a person aged 40-85 years with oral cavity squamous cell carcinoma. Both conserved end residues are part of each CDR3. The order of the fields is J gene, D gene, V gene, clone size, CDR3 protein, CDR3 DNA. D genes are given only for firm matches. Not all rows give a size; the values are once, few, many and, for expanded clones, a class.

TRBJ2-1 TRBD2 TRBV4-2 . CASSQDPSGRSNNEQFF TGTGCCAGCAGCCAAGATCCTAGCGGGAGGAGCAACAATGAGCAGTTCTTC
TRBJ2-1 . TRBV4-1 . CASSQGRGAGYNEQFF TGCGCCAGCAGCCAAGGTCGGGGGGCCGGCTACAATGAGCAGTTCTTC
TRBJ2-2 TRBD1 TRBV5-1 . CASWAGTGDTGELFF TGCGCCAGCTGGGCCGGGACAGGAGACACCGGGGAGCTGTTTTTT
TRBJ1-3 . TRBV6-5 . CASSYSTPGQNTIYF TGTGCCAGCAGTTACTCGACGCCAGGGCAGAACACCATATATTTT
TRBJ1-5 . TRBV18 . CASSPIHSDNQPQHF TGTGCCAGCTCACCAATACATTCCGACAATCAGCCCCAGCATTTT
TRBJ1-2 TRBD1 TRBV5-1 few CASSRQGAGYGYTF TGCGCCAGCAGCCGACAGGGGGCAGGTTATGGCTACACCTTC
TRBJ2-5 TRBD2 TRBV5-1 . CASSWTSGGRETQYF TGCGCCAGCAGCTGGACTAGCGGGGGGCGGGAGACCCAGTACTTC
TRBJ1-5 . TRBV5-5 . CASTTGGKNQPQHF TGTGCCAGCACCACCGGCGGGAAAAATCAGCCCCAGCATTTT
TRBJ1-2 TRBD1 TRBV11-1 . CASSSPDRGDGYTF TGTGCCAGCAGTTCACCCGACAGGGGCGATGGCTACACCTTC
TRBJ2-1 . TRBV5-4 . CASSWGNEQFF TGTGCCAGCAGCTGGGGGAATGAGCAGTTCTTC
TRBJ2-1 TRBD2 TRBV7-9 . CASSPAGGNYNEQFF TGTGCCAGCAGCCCGGCGGGGGGGAACTACAATGAGCAGTTCTTC
TRBJ2-1 TRBD2 TRBV10-1 . CASSGSGRSVYNEQFF TGCGCCAGCAGTGGCAGCGGGAGATCGGTCTACAATGAGCAGTTCTTC
TRBJ1-3 . TRBV7-9 few CASSLLKKGRSGNTIYF TGTGCCAGCAGCTTACTAAAAAAAGGGCGGTCTGGAAACACCATATATTTT
TRBJ1-2 TRBD1 TRBV7-2 . CASSPSLDRGRLGYTF TGTGCCAGCAGCCCTAGCCTGGACAGGGGGCGCTTGGGCTACACCTTC
TRBJ1-2 . TRBV5-1 . CASSPFEGKGYGYTF TGCGCCAGCAGCCCCTTCGAGGGAAAGGGCTATGGCTACACCTTC
TRBJ1-1 . TRBV10-3 . CAITSGNTEAFF TGTGCCATCACTAGTGGGAACACTGAAGCTTTCTTT
TRBJ1-5 . TRBV19 . CASRTDPSNQPQHF TGTGCCAGTAGGACCGACCCAAGCAATCAGCCCCAGCATTTT
TRBJ2-3 . TRBV6-5 . CASSPRVVSTQYF TGTGCCAGCAGCCCTCGAGTCGTGAGTACGCAGTATTTT
TRBJ2-7 . TRBV7-8 few CASSLVMGSYEQYF TGTGCCAGCAGCTTAGTAATGGGATCCTACGAGCAGTACTTC
TRBJ2-2 . TRBV5-1 . CASSLSGAANTGELFF TGCGCCAGCAGCTTATCCGGGGCCGCGAACACCGGGGAGCTGTTTTTT
TRBJ2-3 . TRBV5-1 . CASSPGSTDTQYF TGCGCCAGCAGCCCCGGGAGCACAGATACGCAGTATTTT
TRBJ2-7 . TRBV5-1 . CASSLVPDSYEQYF TGCGCCAGCAGCTTGGTACCGGACAGCTACGAGCAGTACTTC
TRBJ2-7 . TRBV5-1 . CASSPGLDYEQYF TGCGCCAGCAGCCCGGGCCTGGACTACGAGCAGTACTTC
TRBJ1-4 . TRBV5-5 . CASGLGGAEKLFF TGTGCCAGCGGTCTAGGCGGGGCAGAAAAACTGTTTTTT
TRBJ1-1 . TRBV2 . CASTTTARGTEAFF TGTGCCAGCACGACCACAGCGAGGGGAACTGAAGCTTTCTTT
TRBJ2-3 TRBD2 TRBV7-9 . CGVAGGITDTQYF TGTGGCGTGGCGGGAGGGATCACAGATACGCAGTATTTT
TRBJ2-7 . TRBV30 . CAWSTGGSYEQYF TGTGCCTGGAGTACTGGGGGGTCCTACGAGCAGTACTTC
TRBJ1-2 . TRBV30 . CAWSDQGEYYGYTF TGTGCCTGGAGTGACCAGGGAGAATACTATGGCTACACCTTC
TRBJ2-1 . TRBV7-9 . CASSTIRDTQNEQFF TGTGCCAGCAGCACCATACGGGACACGCAAAATGAGCAGTTCTTC
TRBJ2-7 TRBD1 TRBV18 . CASSPNMAGGSYEQYF TGTGCCAGCTCACCAAATATGGCAGGGGGATCCTACGAGCAGTACTTC
TRBJ2-1 . TRBV7-9 . CASSPPGSSYNEQFF TGTGCCAGCAGCCCGCCCGGGAGCTCCTACAATGAGCAGTTCTTC
TRBJ2-7 . TRBV5-1 . CASSLAGGEQYF TGCGCCAGCAGCTTGGCTGGAGGCGAGCAGTACTTC
TRBJ2-5 . TRBV4-1 few CASSQGRRYGETQYF TGCGCCAGCAGCCAAGGTCGGAGGTACGGAGAGACCCAGTACTTC
TRBJ1-1 . TRBV30 . CAWTTDGPLSSEAFF TGTGCCTGGACAACTGATGGCCCCCTGTCCTCCGAAGCTTTCTTT
TRBJ1-1 . TRBV4-2 . CASSLDEAPEAFF TGTGCCAGCAGCCTAGACGAGGCCCCCGAAGCTTTTTTT
TRBJ1-4 TRBD1 TRBV6-5 once CASSQGQGNEKLFF TGTGCCAGCAGCCAGGGACAGGGGAATGAAAAACTGTTTTTT
TRBJ2-3 TRBD2 TRBV6-4 . CASSVGISGGGTDTQYF TGTGCCAGCAGTGTGGGAATCAGCGGGGGCGGAACGGATACGCAGTATTTT
TRBJ2-5 . TRBV4-1 . CASSRQGTRLQETQYF TGCGCCAGCAGCCGCCAAGGAACAAGACTCCAAGAGACCCAGTACTTC
TRBJ1-2 . TRBV6-1 . CASSAAHTTRYGYTF TGTGCCAGCAGTGCGGCACACACAACTCGCTATGGCTACACCTTC
TRBJ1-5 . TRBV6-5 . CASSYQVGQPQHF TGTGCCAGCAGTTACCAGGTCGGTCAGCCCCAGCATTTT
TRBJ2-3 TRBD2 TRBV6-1 . CASSGLASGRYDTQYF TGTGCCAGCAGTGGATTGGCTAGCGGAAGATATGATACGCAGTATTTT
TRBJ2-5 TRBD1 TRBV5-1 . CASSLGGTVPGETQYF TGCGCCAGCAGCTTGGGGGGGACAGTCCCAGGGGAGACCCAGTACTTC
TRBJ2-1 . TRBV25-1 . CASSELGAGGYEQFF TGTGCCAGCAGTGAATTAGGGGCTGGGGGCTATGAGCAGTTCTTC
TRBJ2-1 . TRBV7-2 . CASSNVGFEQFF TGTGCCAGCAGCAATGTAGGGTTTGAGCAGTTCTTC
TRBJ2-5 . TRBV6-1 . CASSDRLRRSQETQYF TGTGCCAGCAGTGATAGGTTACGAAGGTCCCAAGAGACCCAGTACTTC
TRBJ2-1 . TRBV7-3 . CASSTGRNNEQFF TGTGCCAGCAGCACAGGACGGAACAATGAGCAGTTCTTC
TRBJ1-1 . TRBV6-4 . CASSDSSRGTEAFF TGTGCCAGCAGTGACTCGTCCAGGGGAACTGAAGCTTTCTTT
TRBJ2-1 . TRBV30 . CAWSAGLYNEQFF TGTGCCTGGAGTGCTGGCCTTTACAATGAGCAGTTCTTC
TRBJ2-7 TRBD2 TRBV7-9 once CASSLGTSRIYEQYF TGTGCCAGCAGCTTAGGGACTAGCAGAATCTACGAGCAGTACTTC
TRBJ2-2 . TRBV6-1 . CASSELRGTGELFF TGTGCCAGCAGTGAGCTCAGGGGCACCGGGGAGCTGTTTTTT
TRBJ2-3 TRBD2 TRBV7-7 . CASSPGGGRNTDTQYF TGTGCCAGCAGCCCGGGGGGCGGGAGGAACACAGATACGCAGTATTTT
TRBJ1-5 TRBD1 TRBV28 . CASSLRGGQTDQPQHF TGTGCCAGCAGTTTGAGAGGGGGCCAGACAGATCAGCCCCAGCATTTT
TRBJ1-1 TRBD1 TRBV19 . CASSLGTGITEAFF TGTGCCAGTAGTCTCGGGACAGGGATCACTGAAGCTTTCTTT